These 31 T cell receptor beta chains share one sample of origin, sequenced in a study of molecular identifiers for immune sequencing clone quantification. TCRdb recomputed calls from the PCR reads with MiXCR, one row per CDR3 protein. Here the sample spans 100,000 or so distinct CDR3 sequences, 36% being singletons. The material sequenced was naive CD8+ T cells from blood, with Jurkat cell RNA spiked in. The subset is: FACS-sorted CD8+CD4-CCR7+CD45RA+ naive T cells. Receptors were obtained from a human donor in good health. Some libraries in this study had Jurkat cell RNA spiked in.

This clonotype was recorded at least ten times. The chain combines TRBV29-1 with TRBJ2-3; weak D call: TRBD1 (6 bases). The CDR3 spans 13 residues. Trimming stripped 5 bases from V and 0 bases from J, with 9 bases between. Germline V gene data show CDR1 as SQVTM and CDR2 as ANQGSEA. The chain's CDR3 is CSVTGRSTDTQYF. In nucleotides, the CDR3 is TGCAGCGTTACAGGGAGAAGCACAGATACGCAGTATTTT.

As for this clonotype: As the CDR3 is not closed by the conserved phenylalanine or tryptophan, this likely results from a read error. The chain links TRBV20-1 to TRBJ1-6; D not resolved. Trimming shortened V by 2 bases and J by 7 bases, and 3 bases separated the two germline ends. CDR3 length: 11 amino acids. The germline V gene has CDR1 DFQATT and CDR2 SNEGSKA (reference sequence). The CDR3 DNA reads as TGCAGTGCTAGAATCAATTCACCCCTCCACTTA. It codes for CSARINSPLHL.

The sample holds a few counts of this clonotype. This chain links TRBV9 with TRBJ2-7; 8 bases line up with TRBD2. Per germline, CDR1 SGDLS and CDR2 YYNGEE. This CDR3 region has 15 residues. V lost 4 bases to trimming and J lost 0 bases; unmatched junction nucleotides: 6. The CDR3 region is CASSSGGDSSYEQYF. CDR3 in DNA: TGTGCCAGCAGCTCGGGGGGGGATAGCTCCTACGAGCAGTACTTC.

The chain couples TRBV6-6 to TRBJ2-1; 11 bases fit TRBD2. The CDR3 is 16 amino acids. Germline trimming cut 6 bases from V and 7 bases from J; bases unmatched to any gene: 11. Germline loops: CDR1 MNHNY, CDR2 SVGAGI (reference sequence). The CDR3 here is CASRQILAGGLNEQFF. Written as DNA, the CDR3 is TGTGCCAGCAGGCAAATCCTAGCGGGAGGACTGAATGAGCAGTTCTTC.

This clonotype was found many times. This chain links TRBV12-3 or TRBV12-4 with TRBJ1-5; D is unclear. With 4 bases removed from V and 5 bases from J, the gap between germline ends came to 6 bases. This CDR3 contains 12 residues. The CDR3 protein is CASSWLYQPQHF. The CDR3 coding sequence is TGTGCCAGCAGTTGGCTTTATCAGCCCCAGCATTTT.

This clonotype has at least ten counts. The chain joins TRBV12-3 or TRBV12-4 to TRBJ2-2, with 8 bases identical to TRBD1. CDR3 size: 16 residues. The V and J ends lost 4 bases and 1 base, in that order; junction bases with no gene match: 5. The CDR3 nucleotides read TGTGCCAGCAGTTCAGGGACAGGCGGGAACACCGGGGAGCTGTTTTTT. This gives the protein CASSSGTGGNTGELFF.

This clonotype was seen a few times. The chain carries TRBV20-1 and TRBJ2-3, with D unclear. With 3 bases removed from V and 0 bases from J, the gap between germline ends came to 16 bases. CDR1 is DFQATT, CDR2 SNEGSKA, per germline (reference sequence). This CDR3 is 16 amino acids long. Here the CDR3 DNA reads TGCAGTGCTAGGGCCCGACTGACCTGGAGCACAGATACGCAGTATTTT. This gives the protein CSARARLTWSTDTQYF.

This clonotype occurred many times. The V and J genes are TRBV7-2 and TRBJ1-4; D might be TRBD1 (6 bases). V was pared by 3 bases and J by 8 bases, with 13 bases between. The CDR3 totals 14 residues. Germline assignment: CDR1 SGHTA and CDR2 FQGNSA. CDR3 loop: CASSFTGLGEKLFF. The DNA for the CDR3 is TGTGCCAGCAGCTTTACAGGGTTAGGGGAAAAACTGTTTTTT.

This clonotype has more than one count but fewer than ten. The CDR3 DNA sequence: TGTGCCAGCAGCCCCGGTGGGGCCTTGGGTTTCAGCAATCAGCCCCAGCATTTT. Translated, it gives CASSPGGALGFSNQPQHF. The chain links TRBV5-5 to TRBJ1-5, with a possible D match to TRBD1 (5 bases). V shed 4 bases and J shed 1 base, with 21 bases lying between them. CDR3 length: 18 amino acids. Germline V CDR1 and CDR2: SGHKS, YYEKEE (reference sequence).

This clonotype was seen only a few times. This rearrangement joins TRBV13 to TRBJ2-7; 9 nucleotides line up with TRBD2. The length of the CDR3 is 15 residues. Germline V gene data show CDR1 as PRHDT and CDR2 as FYEKMQ (reference sequence). J lost 2 bases, V lost 5 bases, and 7 bases had no gene match. The CDR3 sequence: CASSRRREGAYEQYF. Written as DNA, the CDR3 is TGTGCCAGCAGCCGACGGCGGGAGGGTGCCTACGAGCAGTACTTC.

The chain is built from TRBV28 and TRBJ2-3, with 8 bases aligning to TRBD2. The CDR3 covers 16 residues. V lost 3 bases to trimming and J lost 4 bases; unmatched junction nucleotides: 9. Germline CDR1 and CDR2: MDHEN and SYDVKM. The CDR3 region is CASSFTSGSKADTQYF. As DNA, the CDR3 is TGTGCCAGCAGTTTCACCAGCGGGAGTAAGGCAGATACGCAGTATTTT. Using reference TRBV28 and TRBJ2-3 for the parts outside the CDR3, the full variable domain is DVKVTQSSRYLVKRTGEKVFLECVQDMDHENMFWYRQDPGLGLRLIYFSYDVKMKEKGDIPEGYSVSREKKERFSLILESASTNQTSMYLCASSFTSGSKADTQYFGPGTRLTVL.

Many counts were recorded for this clonotype. The V and J genes are TRBV5-1 and TRBJ2-3; no clear D gene. The germline V and J ends were trimmed by 0 bases and 2 bases, with 25 bases remaining between them. This CDR3 contains 20 residues. Germline V lookup: CDR1 SGHRS, CDR2 YFSETQ. This CDR3 is CASSLALTAGRIDPTDTQYF. CDR3 bases: TGCGCCAGCAGCTTGGCCTTAACAGCCGGCCGGATAGATCCCACAGATACGCAGTATTTT.

This chain links TRBV9 with TRBJ2-7; D is ambiguous. The V end was cut by 7 bases, the J end by 2 bases, with 10 bases between. Germline lookup yields CDR1 SGDLS and CDR2 YYNGEE. The CDR3 contains 12 residues. The CDR3 region has the DNA TGTGCCAGCGGTCCTGGGGCCTACGAGCAGTACTTC. Protein: CASGPGAYEQYF. Looking up the rest from reference TRBV9 and TRBJ2-7 gives the full variable domain: DSGVTQTPKHLITATGQRVTLRCSPRSGDLSVYWYQQSLDQGLQFLIQYYNGEERAKGNILERFSAQQFPDLHSELNLSSLELGDSALYFCASGPGAYEQYFGPGTRLTVT.

In its sample, this clonotype was seen once. Given a much more abundant clone one base away, this may be a read error. The CDR3 carries no conserved terminal phenylalanine or tryptophan, so it likely arises from a read error. The V gene is TRBV9, the J gene TRBJ1-1, with no clear D. Germline V lookup: CDR1 SGDLS, CDR2 YYNGEE. The CDR3 length is 13 residues. V was pared by 2 bases and J by 3 bases, with 8 bases between. Written as DNA, the CDR3 is TGTGCCAGCAGCGTCACGGCGTACACTGAAGCTTTCATT. Its protein product is CASSVTAYTEAFI.

For this clonotype: Given a much more abundant clone one base away, this may be a read error. This sequence joins TRBV6-1 and TRBJ2-7; 7 nucleotides agree with TRBD2. Per germline, CDR1 MNHNS and CDR2 SASEGT. Trimming cost V 5 bases and J 5 bases; bases outside gene matches: 12. This CDR3 region has 15 residues. The CDR3 DNA reads as TGTGCCAGCAGTACCGCCCTAGCGGTGACCGACGAGCAGTACTTC. Protein: CASSTALAVTDEQYF.

This clonotype came up a few times. Sequence at one end of the junction differs from germline and may be a read error. The gene calls are TRBV28 and TRBJ2-2, with D perhaps matching TRBD2 (5 bases). CDR1 and CDR2 from the germline V gene are MDHEN and SYDVKM. CDR3 length: 15 residues. The CDR3 nucleotides read TGTGCCACCAGTGACCCACTAGAGAACACCGGGGAGCTGTTTTTT. It translates to CATSDPLENTGELFF.

The rearrangement joins TRBV7-9 to TRBJ1-6; D is perhaps TRBD1 (5 bases). Per germline, CDR1 SEHNR and CDR2 FQNEAQ (reference sequence). The CDR3 extends over 14 amino acids. Trimming pared 3 bases from V and 7 bases from J, leaving 10 bases between. This CDR3 is CASSFEGRNSPLHF. The CDR3 region has the DNA TGTGCCAGCAGCTTCGAGGGGCGGAATTCACCCCTCCACTTT.

Many counts were recorded for this clonotype. V and J are TRBV6-4 and TRBJ2-1; 12 bases map to TRBD2. V lost 5 bases, J lost 9 bases, and 2 bases stayed unmatched. CDR1 MRHNA and CDR2 SNTAGT come from the germline V gene. The CDR3 has 13 residues. The CDR3 nucleotides read TGTGCCAGCAGTCTAGCGGGAGGGCGTGAGCAGTTCTTC. The encoded protein is CASSLAGGREQFF.

This clonotype was detected only a few times. V gene TRBV6-1 combines with J gene TRBJ2-1; 8 bases are a match to TRBD2. Germline V gene data show CDR1 as MNHNS and CDR2 as SASEGT. V lost 5 bases, J lost 8 bases, and 5 bases stayed unmatched. This CDR3 has 13 residues. CDR3 DNA sequence: TGTGCCAGCAGTTTTAGCGGGAACGATGAGCAGTTCTTC. This translates into CASSFSGNDEQFF.

This clonotype was counted many times. The chain combines TRBV29-1 with TRBJ2-6; no clear D gene. Germline V gene sequence: CDR1 SQVTM, CDR2 ANQGSEA. The CDR3 extends over 16 amino acids. V lost 4 bases and J 1 base, leaving 14 bases between the germline ends. This CDR3 is CSVVFPRSSGANVLTF. CDR3 nucleotides: TGCAGCGTTGTTTTCCCTAGGAGTTCTGGGGCCAACGTCCTGACTTTC.

The V gene is TRBV2, the J gene TRBJ2-1, with D perhaps matching TRBD1 (5 bases). There are 13 residues in the CDR3. The V gene lost 0 bases and the J gene lost 7 bases, with 7 bases spanning the gap. Germline CDR1 reads SNHLY; CDR2 reads FYNNEI. The DNA for the CDR3 is TGTGCCAGCAGTGAAGCTAGGGGTAATGAGCAGTTCTTC. The encoded protein is CASSEARGNEQFF.

The table lists this clonotype with a few counts. The V call is TRBV6-2 or TRBV6-3, the J call TRBJ1-1, with D tentatively TRBD1 (5 bases). CDR1 MNHEY and CDR2 SVGEGT come from the germline V gene. Trimming took 0 bases from V and 1 from J, leaving 6 bases between them. The CDR3 runs 14 residues. CDR3: CASSYSDRNTEAFF. CDR3 DNA sequence: TGTGCCAGCAGTTACTCCGACAGGAACACTGAAGCTTTCTTT.

The chain carries TRBV19 and TRBJ2-7; a weak D match, TRBD1 (5 bases). This CDR3 spans 14 amino acids. From germline, CDR1 is LNHDA and CDR2 SQIVND (reference sequence). Trimming took 5 bases from V and 0 from J, leaving 11 bases between them. The CDR3 nucleotides are TGTGCCAGTAGTTGGGGCACTTCCTCCTACGAGCAGTACTTC. As protein: CASSWGTSSYEQYF. Based on the CDR3 plus reference TRBV19 and TRBJ2-7, the full variable domain is DGGITQSPKYLFRKEGQNVTLSCEQNLNHDAMYWYRQDPGQGLRLIYYSQIVNDFQKGDIAEGYSVSREKKESFPLTVTSAQKNPTAFYLCASSWGTSSYEQYFGPGTRLTVT.

Details on this clonotype: This clone may be a read error of a much larger clone one base away. The chain uses TRBV19 and TRBJ2-3; 13 positions match TRBD2. From germline, CDR1 is LNHDA and CDR2 SQIVND (reference sequence). The length of the CDR3 is 17 residues. The CDR3 nucleotides are TGTGCCAGTAGTACTCGGACTAGCGGGAGTAGCACAGATACGCAGTGTTTT. Translating gives CASSTRTSGSSTDTQCF.

In its sample, this clonotype was seen once. No conserved phenylalanine or tryptophan is present at the end of the CDR3, so a read error is the likely explanation. No DNA is shown, since the ends of the CDR3 on it are uncertain; the CDR3 is the one TCRdb lists. The rearrangement joins TRBV21-1 to TRBJ2-2; no check of the table's D call, TRBD2, against the DNA was made. TRBV21-1 is annotated as a pseudogene. The CDR3 length equals 16 residues, ends included. Here the CDR3 reads CAGSRRDSTDTGELFI.

This chain uses TRBV28 with TRBJ2-2, with D possibly matching TRBD1 (6 bases). V lost 8 bases and J lost 4, with 14 bases in between. The CDR3 is 14 residues long. Germline CDR1 and CDR2: MDHEN and SYDVKM. Written as DNA, the CDR3 is TGTGCCAGCTCTTCACAGGGTGGCACCGGGGAGCTGTTTTTT. Its translation is CASSSQGGTGELFF.

Concerning this clonotype itself: Being one base from a much bigger clone, this may be a read error. The rearrangement links TRBV7-8 to TRBJ2-3, with 7 bases identical to TRBD2. The CDR3 is 16 amino acids. V lost 3 bases and J lost 2; bases outside the gene matches: 8. Looked up from germline, CDR1 is SGHVS and CDR2 is FQNEAQ. The CDR3 DNA reads as TGTGCCAGCAGCTTGGGGGGGGACGAGACCACAGATACGCAGTATTTT. Its protein is CASSLGGDETTDTQYF.

In this sample, this clonotype turned up many times. The chain joins TRBV28 to TRBJ1-2, with a weak D call TRBD1 (6 bases). This CDR3 comprises 13 residues. V was shortened by 6 bases and J by 5 bases, with 13 bases between the two germline ends. Germline CDR1 reads MDHEN; CDR2 reads SYDVKM. The CDR3 coding sequence is TGTGCCAGCAGCCCAACAGGGTTTTATGGCTACACCTTC. Translated: CASSPTGFYGYTF.

The chain is built from TRBV7-8 and TRBJ2-7; 10 nucleotides align to TRBD1. This CDR3 region has 15 residues. Trimming at V came to 10 bases and at J to 2 bases, leaving 11 bases not matched to a gene. Germline CDR1 and CDR2: SGHVS and FQNEAQ. The CDR3 DNA sequence: TGTGCCACCCTCCGGGACAGGGGTTTCACCTACGAGCAGTACTTC. It is translated as CATLRDRGFTYEQYF.

This clonotype was recorded only once. The rearrangement links TRBV4-2 to TRBJ2-7, with 7 bases lining up with TRBD2. J lost 2 bases, V lost 0 bases, and 10 bases had no gene match. The CDR3 consists of 17 residues. CDR1 LGHNA and CDR2 YNFKEQ come from the germline V gene. The CDR3 loop is CASSQEGREITPYEQYF. CDR3 nucleotides: TGTGCCAGCAGCCAAGAAGGGAGGGAAATAACGCCCTACGAGCAGTACTTC.

The gene calls are TRBV4-1 and TRBJ2-7; perhaps TRBD1 as D (5 bases). This CDR3 is 12 amino acids long. Between the trimmed V and J ends, which lost 3 bases and 5 bases, there was a span of 8 bases. The V gene's germline CDR1 is MGHRA and CDR2 YSYEKL. The CDR3 spells CASSQGRNEQYF. The CDR3 DNA reads as TGCGCCAGCAGCCAGGGGCGAAACGAGCAGTACTTC.